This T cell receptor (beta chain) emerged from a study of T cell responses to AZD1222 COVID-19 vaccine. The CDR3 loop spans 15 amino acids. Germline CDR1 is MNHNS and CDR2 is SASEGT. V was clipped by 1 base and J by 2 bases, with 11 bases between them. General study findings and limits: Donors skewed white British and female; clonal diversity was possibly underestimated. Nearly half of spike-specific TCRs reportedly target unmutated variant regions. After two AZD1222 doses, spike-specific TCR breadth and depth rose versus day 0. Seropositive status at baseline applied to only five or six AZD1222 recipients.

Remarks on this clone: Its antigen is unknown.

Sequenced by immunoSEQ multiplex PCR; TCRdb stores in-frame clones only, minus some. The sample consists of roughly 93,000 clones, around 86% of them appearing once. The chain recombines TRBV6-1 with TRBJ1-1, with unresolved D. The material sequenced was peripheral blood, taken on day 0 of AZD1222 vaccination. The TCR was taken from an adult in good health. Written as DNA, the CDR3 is TGTGCCAGCAGTGAAGAGGGCCATCAAAACACTGAAGCTTTCTTT. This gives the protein CASSEEGHQNTEAFF.